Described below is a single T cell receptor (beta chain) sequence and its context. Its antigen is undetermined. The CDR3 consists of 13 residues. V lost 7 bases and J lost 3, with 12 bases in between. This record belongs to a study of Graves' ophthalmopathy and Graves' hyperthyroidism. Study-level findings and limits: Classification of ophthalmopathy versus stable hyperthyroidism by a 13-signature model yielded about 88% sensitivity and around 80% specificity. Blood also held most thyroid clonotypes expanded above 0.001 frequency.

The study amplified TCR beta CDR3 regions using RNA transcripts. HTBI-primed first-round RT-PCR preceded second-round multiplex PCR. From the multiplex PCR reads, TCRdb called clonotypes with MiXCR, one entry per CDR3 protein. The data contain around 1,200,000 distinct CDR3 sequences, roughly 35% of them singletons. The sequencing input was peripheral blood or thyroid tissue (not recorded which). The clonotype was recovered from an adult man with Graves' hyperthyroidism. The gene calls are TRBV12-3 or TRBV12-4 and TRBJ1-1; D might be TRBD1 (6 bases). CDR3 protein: CASTNREDTEAFF. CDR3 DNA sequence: TGTGCCAGCACGAACAGGGAGGACACTGAAGCTTTCTTT.